One and the same sample provided the 12 T cell receptor beta chains below, sequenced in a study of post-analysis software for immune sequencing data (dated by TCRdb to between 2015 and 2016). The full study reports these points: Significantly higher frequencies in patients than in controls were found for roughly 5 TRBV segments, including TRBV5-6, TRBV5-1 and TRBV20-1.

These receptors are not linked to any known antigen. Library creation used PCR. For sequencing, an Illumina HiSeq 2500 was employed. To reduce PCR and sequencing biases, unique molecular identifiers were built into the TCR beta cDNA libraries. Using fastp trimming at Q25 and MiXCR clonotype assembly, TCRdb reanalyzed the public sequencing data and kept in-frame beta chains. Rows with one shared CDR3 protein collapse into an entry with the most common genes and DNA. Counted in this sample were roughly 580,000 distinct CDR3 sequences; 44% of them appeared once. The biggest ten clones account for around 1.7% of the sample. Sequencing was done on a sample of blood. The receptors stem from a girl between 10 and 17 years old with multiple sclerosis.

The V gene is TRBV5-1, the J gene TRBJ2-5, with D perhaps TRBD1 (6 bases). V was clipped by 0 bases and J by 5 bases, with 17 bases between them. Germline values: CDR1 SGHRS, CDR2 YFSETQ. The CDR3 sequence is 16 residues long. CDR3 coding DNA: TGCGCCAGCAGCTTGGAGGGGGTTTCAGGGTCGGAGACCCAGTACTTC. Protein: CASSLEGVSGSETQYF.

This clonotype was counted a few times. This chain connects TRBV7-6 to TRBJ2-6; TRBD1 matches at 8 bases. Germline CDR1 SGHVS, CDR2 FNYEAQ. Losses at the gene ends were 11 bases for V and 0 bases for J; bases not matched to a gene: 6. The CDR3 runs 15 residues. This CDR3 is CASCQGASGANVLTF. CDR3 in DNA: TGTGCCTCCTGTCAGGGGGCCTCTGGGGCCAACGTCCTGACTTTC. The variable domain in full, with the rest retrieved from reference TRBV7-6 and TRBJ2-6, is GAGVSQSPRYKVTKRGQDVALRCDPISGHVSLYWYRQALGQGPEFLTYFNYEAQQDKSGLPNDRFSAERPEGSISTLTIQRTEQRDSAMYRCASCQGASGANVLTFGAGSRLTVL.

This clonotype was observed a few times. The gene calls are TRBV3-1 and TRBJ2-7, with 11 bases fitting TRBD2. Germline trimming cut 4 bases from V and 5 bases from J; bases unmatched to any gene: 4. From germline, CDR1 is LGHDT and CDR2 YNNKEL (reference sequence). The CDR3 extends over 14 amino acids. The CDR3: CASSPSGRQNEQYF. The CDR3 nucleotides are TGTGCCAGCAGCCCTAGCGGGAGGCAGAACGAGCAGTACTTC.

The chain uses TRBV28 and TRBJ2-3; D is unresolved. Trimming pared 6 bases from V and 0 bases from J, leaving 10 bases between. This CDR3 spans 14 amino acids. Germline CDR1 and CDR2: MDHEN and SYDVKM. The CDR3 here is CASRITASTDTQYF. DNA for the CDR3: TGTGCCAGCAGAATAACAGCTAGCACAGATACGCAGTATTTT.

This clonotype was detected only once. The chain uses TRBV6-5 and TRBJ1-5; D ambiguous. Germline V gives CDR1 MNHEY, CDR2 SVGAGI. V lost 5 bases to trimming and J lost 4 bases, with 9 bases between them. The CDR3 runs to 13 residues. The CDR3 DNA is TGTGCCAGCAGTACTCAAAGGAATCAGCCCCAGCATTTT. This codes for CASSTQRNQPQHF.

Here the CDR3 DNA reads TGTGCCAGCAGTTTCGGGCGGCAATATGGCTACACCTTC. Amino acids: CASSFGRQYGYTF. The rearrangement uses TRBV12-3 or TRBV12-4 and TRBJ1-2; D unresolved. This CDR3 region has 13 residues. The V and J ends lost 3 bases and 5 bases respectively, with 10 bases between them.

This sequence joins TRBV15 and TRBJ1-2; possibly TRBD1 for D (5 bases). Trimming took 2 bases from V and 8 from J, leaving 15 bases between them. CDR1 and CDR2 (germline): LNHNV, YYDKDF (reference sequence). The CDR3 extends over 14 amino acids. The CDR3: CATSRTLGGEGYTF. The CDR3 DNA reads as TGTGCCACCAGCAGAACCCTAGGAGGGGAAGGCTACACCTTC.

The sample holds a few counts of this clonotype. V usage is TRBV6-1 and J usage is TRBJ2-3; 9 bases fit TRBD1. V dropped 2 bases and J dropped 2; count of bases not matched to a gene: 2. This CDR3 comprises 15 residues. Germline V gene data show CDR1 as MNHNS and CDR2 as SASEGT. CDR3 sequence: CASSERDRVTDTQYF. CDR3 coding DNA: TGTGCCAGCAGTGAAAGGGACAGGGTCACAGATACGCAGTATTTT.

The count of this clonotype is one. The chain links TRBV27 to TRBJ1-2; a possible D gene is TRBD1 (5 bases). Trimming shortened V by 8 bases and J by 5 bases, and 12 bases separated the two germline ends. The CDR3 consists of 12 residues. Germline CDR1 and CDR2: MNHEY and SMNVEV (reference sequence). Here the CDR3 DNA reads TGTGCCAGCCGCCAGGGATTGTATGGCTACACCTTC. This codes for CASRQGLYGYTF.

This clonotype has a handful of counts. The V gene is TRBV12-3 or TRBV12-4, the J gene TRBJ2-3, with D tentatively TRBD1 (6 bases). This CDR3 has 13 amino acids. V was shortened by 5 bases and J by 5 bases, with 11 bases between the two germline ends. CDR3 sequence (DNA): TGTGCCAGCAGTCAACTACAGGGAGATACGCAGTATTTT. This sequence encodes CASSQLQGDTQYF.

This clonotype has a count of ten or more. The chain employs TRBV29-1 and TRBJ2-1; D may be TRBD2 (6 bases). V was cut by 5 bases and J by 6 bases, with 14 bases left in between. The germline gives CDR1 SQVTM, CDR2 ANQGSEA. The CDR3 sequence is 13 residues long. CDR3 in DNA: TGCAGCGTTTCTCGCGGGATAGGCAATGAGCAGTTCTTC. It is translated as CSVSRGIGNEQFF.

V is TRBV7-9 and J is TRBJ2-2; the match to TRBD1 covers 8 bases. With V trimmed by 5 bases and J by 0 bases, 8 bases remained unmatched. The germline gives CDR1 SEHNR, CDR2 FQNEAQ (reference sequence). The length of the CDR3 is 17 residues. The CDR3 sequence is CASSRDWTGPNTGELFF. CDR3 DNA sequence: TGTGCCAGCAGCCGAGACTGGACAGGGCCGAACACCGGGGAGCTGTTTTTT.